A selection of T cell receptor beta chains follows, all from one sample in a study of response to subunit inactivated influenza vaccine. Each CDR3 protein gets one entry after TCRdb re-called the RT-PCR reads with MiXCR. The sample includes around 470,000 distinct CDR3 sequences, roughly 7.6% of them seen just once. Sample: PBMCs from blood, taken roughly 24 months after vaccination. These TCRs come from a man between 45 and 75 years old who received an inactivated influenza vaccine. Both conserved end residues are part of each CDR3. The order of the fields is D gene, J gene, V gene, clone size, CDR3 protein, CDR3 DNA. The D gene is left open where the match is weak. A clone size is listed for some rows: how often the clone was seen (once, few, many), or a class if it is expanded.

d_gene: -; j_gene: TRBJ2-2; v_gene: TRBV5-1; abundance: many; CDR3aa: CASSLVRGTDGELFF; CDR3nt: TGCGCCAGCAGCTTGGTTCGGGGGACAGACGGGGAGCTGTTTTTT
d_gene: -; j_gene: TRBJ2-7; v_gene: TRBV27; abundance: many; CDR3aa: CASRRLQSSYEQYF; CDR3nt: TGTGCCAGCAGGCGCTTGCAGAGCTCCTACGAGCAGTACTTC
d_gene: -; j_gene: TRBJ2-7; v_gene: TRBV10-3; abundance: -; CDR3aa: CAIRDGRASSYEQYF; CDR3nt: TGTGCCATCAGGGATGGCAGGGCGAGCTCCTACGAGCAGTACTTC
d_gene: TRBD1; j_gene: TRBJ2-3; v_gene: TRBV5-1; abundance: few; CDR3aa: CASSPGTGYKDTQYF; CDR3nt: TGCGCCAGCAGCCCGGGGACAGGTTATAAAGATACGCAGTATTTT
d_gene: -; j_gene: TRBJ2-1; v_gene: TRBV29-1; abundance: -; CDR3aa: CSVEEVSNEQFF; CDR3nt: TGCAGCGTTGAAGAGGTCAGCAATGAGCAGTTCTTC
d_gene: -; j_gene: TRBJ2-3; v_gene: TRBV7-2; abundance: -; CDR3aa: CASSSSSGGPGGTQYF; CDR3nt: TGTGCCAGCAGCTCGTCCTCGGGGGGCCCAGGAGGGACGCAGTATTTT
d_gene: -; j_gene: TRBJ1-6; v_gene: TRBV12-3/TRBV12-4; abundance: many; CDR3aa: CASSFRLPPSPLHF; CDR3nt: TGTGCCAGCAGTTTTCGCCTGCCCCCTTCACCCCTCCACTTT
d_gene: -; j_gene: TRBJ2-7; v_gene: TRBV29-1; abundance: -; CDR3aa: CSVAGRSYEQYF; CDR3nt: TGCAGCGTTGCCGGCCGATCCTACGAGCAGTACTTC
d_gene: TRBD1; j_gene: TRBJ1-2; v_gene: TRBV12-3/TRBV12-4; abundance: many; CDR3aa: CASSYRGGYGYTF; CDR3nt: TGTGCCAGCAGTTACAGGGGAGGTTATGGCTACACCTTC
d_gene: -; j_gene: TRBJ2-5; v_gene: TRBV7-9; abundance: -; CDR3aa: CASSLEGRFQETQYF; CDR3nt: TGTGCCAGCAGCTTAGAGGGTCGGTTCCAAGAGACCCAGTACTTC
d_gene: -; j_gene: TRBJ2-6; v_gene: TRBV25-1; abundance: -; CDR3aa: CASSASGANVLTF; CDR3nt: TGTGCCAGCAGTGCCTCCGGGGCCAACGTCCTGACTTTC
d_gene: -; j_gene: TRBJ2-7; v_gene: TRBV5-1; abundance: -; CDR3aa: CASSFSSKYEQYF; CDR3nt: TGCGCCAGCAGCTTTTCATCAAAATACGAGCAGTACTTC
d_gene: -; j_gene: TRBJ2-2; v_gene: TRBV7-2; abundance: many; CDR3aa: CASSLAPDSGDTGELFF; CDR3nt: TGTGCCAGCAGCTTAGCACCAGATTCAGGGGACACCGGGGAGCTGTTTTTT